This TCR beta chain was recorded in a study of T cells after yellow fever vaccination. Findings and limits, study-wide: Subsequent to the booster, the majority of primary-vaccination clones reappeared (roughly 97% CD4, 85% to 90% CD8). The study noted that FACS-sorted repertoires could contain abundant clonotypes contaminating from the bulk population.

Researchers made TCR cDNA using 5'RACE template switching, and this step added a universal primer site and UMIs. TCRdb reprocessed the 5' RACE reads via MiXCR and lists one record per CDR3 protein. The sample shows 250,000 to 300,000 distinct CDR3 sequences, under 15% of them seen only once. Note on this clonotype: Its antigen is unknown.

The CDR3 totals 14 residues. CDR1 MNHEY and CDR2 SVGEGT come from the germline V gene. The V end lost 7 bases, the J end lost 2 bases, and 14 bases lay between the germline ends. The sequence came from a man younger than 40 who received the YFV17D yellow fever vaccine. The V call is TRBV6-2 or TRBV6-3, the J call TRBJ2-5; D is unclear. The starting material was CD4+ T cells sorted from PBMCs, obtained 45 days after the yellow fever booster vaccination. The CDR3 spells CASTSGQIQETQYF. In nucleotides, the CDR3 is TGTGCCAGCACCTCCGGGCAGATACAAGAGACCCAGTACTTC.